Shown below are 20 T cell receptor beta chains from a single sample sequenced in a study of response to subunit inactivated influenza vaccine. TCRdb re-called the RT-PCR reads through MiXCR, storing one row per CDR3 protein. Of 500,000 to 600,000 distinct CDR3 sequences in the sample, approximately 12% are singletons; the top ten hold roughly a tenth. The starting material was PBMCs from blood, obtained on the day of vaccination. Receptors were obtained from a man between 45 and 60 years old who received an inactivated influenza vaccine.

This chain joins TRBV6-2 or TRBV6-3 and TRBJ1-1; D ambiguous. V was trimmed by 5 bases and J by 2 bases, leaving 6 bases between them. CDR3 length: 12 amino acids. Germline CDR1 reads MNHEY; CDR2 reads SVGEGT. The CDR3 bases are TGTGCCAGCAGTCGGATAAACACTGAAGCTTTCTTT. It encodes CASSRINTEAFF.

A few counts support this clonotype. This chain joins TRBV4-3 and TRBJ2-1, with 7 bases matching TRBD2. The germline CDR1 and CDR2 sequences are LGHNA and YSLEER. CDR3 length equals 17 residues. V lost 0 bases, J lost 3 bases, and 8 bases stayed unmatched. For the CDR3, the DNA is TGCGCCAGCAGCCAAGAATACGGCGGGAGTCTCTACAATGAGCAGTTCTTC. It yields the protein CASSQEYGGSLYNEQFF.

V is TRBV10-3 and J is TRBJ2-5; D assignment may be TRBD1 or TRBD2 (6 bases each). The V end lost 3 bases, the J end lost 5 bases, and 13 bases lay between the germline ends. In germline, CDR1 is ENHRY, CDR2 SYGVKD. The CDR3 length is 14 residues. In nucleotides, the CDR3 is TGTGCCATCAGTGAAGGGGGGCCGGAGGAGACCCAGTACTTC. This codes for CAISEGGPEETQYF.

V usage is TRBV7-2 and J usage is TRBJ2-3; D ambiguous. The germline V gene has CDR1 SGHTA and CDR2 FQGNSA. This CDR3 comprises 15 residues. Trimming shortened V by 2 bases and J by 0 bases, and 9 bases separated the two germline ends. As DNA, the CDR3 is TGTGCCAGCAGCTTAATCTTACTTAGCACAGATACGCAGTATTTT. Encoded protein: CASSLILLSTDTQYF.

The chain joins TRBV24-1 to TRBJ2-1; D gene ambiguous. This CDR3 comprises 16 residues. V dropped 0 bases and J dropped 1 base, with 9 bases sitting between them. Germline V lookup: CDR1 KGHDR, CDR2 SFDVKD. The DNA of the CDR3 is TGTGCCACCAGTGATTTGAGCTCTGGGTCCTACAATGAGCAGTTCTTC. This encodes CATSDLSSGSYNEQFF.

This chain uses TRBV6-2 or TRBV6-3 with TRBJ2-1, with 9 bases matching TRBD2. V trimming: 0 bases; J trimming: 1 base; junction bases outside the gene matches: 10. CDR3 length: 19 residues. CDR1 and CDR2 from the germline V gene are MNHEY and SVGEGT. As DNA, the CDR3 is TGTGCCAGCAGTTACTCCTTGGGTAGCGGGGGCCCTTCCTACAATGAGCAGTTCTTC. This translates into CASSYSLGSGGPSYNEQFF.

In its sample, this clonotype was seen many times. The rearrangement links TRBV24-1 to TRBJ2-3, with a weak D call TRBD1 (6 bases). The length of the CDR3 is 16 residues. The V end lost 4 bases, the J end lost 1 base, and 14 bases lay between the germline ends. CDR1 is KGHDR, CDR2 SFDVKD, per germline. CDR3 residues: CATSEDRLEGTDTQYF. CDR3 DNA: TGTGCCACCAGTGAAGACAGGTTAGAAGGCACAGATACGCAGTATTTT.

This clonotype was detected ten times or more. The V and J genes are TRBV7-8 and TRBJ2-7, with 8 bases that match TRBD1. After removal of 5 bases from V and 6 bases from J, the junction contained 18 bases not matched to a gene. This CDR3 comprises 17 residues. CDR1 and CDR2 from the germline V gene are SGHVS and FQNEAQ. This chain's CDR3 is CASSPRGFRGQGSEQYF. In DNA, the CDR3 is TGTGCCAGCAGCCCAAGAGGGTTTCGAGGACAGGGATCCGAGCAGTACTTC.

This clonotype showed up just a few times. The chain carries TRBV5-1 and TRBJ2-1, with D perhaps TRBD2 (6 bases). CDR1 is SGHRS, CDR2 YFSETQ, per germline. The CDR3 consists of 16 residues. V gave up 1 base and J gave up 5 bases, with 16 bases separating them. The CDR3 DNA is TGCGCCAGCAGCTTGTTGGGGGAGGTGGCTGACAATGAGCAGTTCTTC. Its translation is CASSLLGEVADNEQFF.

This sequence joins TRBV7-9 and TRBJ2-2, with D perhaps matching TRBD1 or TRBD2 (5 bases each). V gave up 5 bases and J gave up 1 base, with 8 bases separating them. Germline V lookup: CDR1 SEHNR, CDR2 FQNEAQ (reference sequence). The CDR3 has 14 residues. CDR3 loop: CASSRDGNTGELFF. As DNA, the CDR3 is TGTGCCAGCAGCAGGGACGGGAACACCGGGGAGCTGTTTTTT.

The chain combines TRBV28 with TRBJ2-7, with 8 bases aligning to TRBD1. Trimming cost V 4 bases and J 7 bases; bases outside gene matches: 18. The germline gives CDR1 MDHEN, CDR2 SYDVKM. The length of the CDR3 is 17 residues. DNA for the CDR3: TGTGCCAGCAGTTCCATTACAACGACAGGGGTGCGTGGGGAGCAGTACTTC. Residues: CASSSITTTGVRGEQYF.

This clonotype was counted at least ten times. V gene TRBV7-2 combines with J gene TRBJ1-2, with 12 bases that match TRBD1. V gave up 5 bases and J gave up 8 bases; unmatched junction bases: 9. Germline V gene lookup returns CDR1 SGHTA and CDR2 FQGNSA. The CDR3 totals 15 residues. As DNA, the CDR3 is TGTGCCAGCAGCCCTCAAACGGGACAGGGGGCGGGCTACACCTTC. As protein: CASSPQTGQGAGYTF.

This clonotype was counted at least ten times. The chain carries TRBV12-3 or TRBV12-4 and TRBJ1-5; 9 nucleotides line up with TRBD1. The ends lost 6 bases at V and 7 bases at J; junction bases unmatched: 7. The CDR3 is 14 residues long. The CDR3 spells CASSLTGGWQPQHF. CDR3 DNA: TGTGCCAGCAGCCTTACAGGGGGCTGGCAGCCCCAGCATTTT.

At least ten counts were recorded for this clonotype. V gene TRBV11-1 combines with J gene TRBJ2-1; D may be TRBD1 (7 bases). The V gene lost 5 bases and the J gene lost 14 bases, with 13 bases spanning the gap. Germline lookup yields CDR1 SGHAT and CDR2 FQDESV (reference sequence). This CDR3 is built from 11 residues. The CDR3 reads CASSHTGEEFF. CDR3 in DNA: TGTGCCAGCAGCCACACAGGGGAGGAGTTCTTC.

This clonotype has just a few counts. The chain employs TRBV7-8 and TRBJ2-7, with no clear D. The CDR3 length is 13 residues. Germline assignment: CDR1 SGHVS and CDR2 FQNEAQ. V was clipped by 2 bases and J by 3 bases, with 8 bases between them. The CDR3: CASSLRHYYEQYF. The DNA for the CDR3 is TGTGCCAGCAGCTTAAGACACTACTACGAGCAGTACTTC. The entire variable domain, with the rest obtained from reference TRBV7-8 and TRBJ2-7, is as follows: GAGVSQSPRYKVAKRGQDVALRCDPISGHVSLFWYQQALGQGPEFLTYFQNEAQLDKSGLPSDRFFAERPEGSVSTLKIQRTQQEDSAVYLCASSLRHYYEQYFGPGTRLTVT.

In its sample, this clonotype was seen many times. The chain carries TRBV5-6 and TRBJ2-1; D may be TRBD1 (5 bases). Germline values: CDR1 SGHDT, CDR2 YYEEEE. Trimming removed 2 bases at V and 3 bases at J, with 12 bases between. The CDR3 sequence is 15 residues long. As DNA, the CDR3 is TGTGCCAGCAGCTTATTGCAGGGTCTCTACAATGAGCAGTTCTTC. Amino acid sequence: CASSLLQGLYNEQFF.

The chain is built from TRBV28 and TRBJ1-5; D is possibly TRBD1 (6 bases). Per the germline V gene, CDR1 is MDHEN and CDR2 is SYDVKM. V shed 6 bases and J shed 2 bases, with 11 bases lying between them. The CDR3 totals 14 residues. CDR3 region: CASRTGSGNQPQHF. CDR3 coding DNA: TGTGCCAGCAGAACAGGGAGTGGCAATCAGCCCCAGCATTTT.

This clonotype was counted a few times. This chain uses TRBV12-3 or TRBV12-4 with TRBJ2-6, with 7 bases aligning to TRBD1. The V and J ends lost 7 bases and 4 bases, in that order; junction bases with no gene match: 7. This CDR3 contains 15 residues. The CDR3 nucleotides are TGTGCCAGCACCATGACAGGGTACGGGGCCAACGTCCTGACTTTC. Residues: CASTMTGYGANVLTF.

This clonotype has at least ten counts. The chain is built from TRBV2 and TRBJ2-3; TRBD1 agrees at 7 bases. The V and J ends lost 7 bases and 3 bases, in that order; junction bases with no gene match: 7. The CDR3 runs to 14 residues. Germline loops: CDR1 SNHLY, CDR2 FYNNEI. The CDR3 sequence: CASNRQGTTDTQYF. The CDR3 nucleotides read TGTGCCAGCAACCGACAGGGAACAACAGATACGCAGTATTTT.

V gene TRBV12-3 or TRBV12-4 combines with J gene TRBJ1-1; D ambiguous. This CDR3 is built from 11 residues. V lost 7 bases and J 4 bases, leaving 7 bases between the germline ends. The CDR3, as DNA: TGTGCCAGCACTGGCGCCACTGAAGCTTTCTTT. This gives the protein CASTGATEAFF.